This T cell receptor beta chain derives from a study of T cell clones after liver transplantation. Study summary: HCV positivity affected three of eight recipients; the rest lacked autoimmune or viral indications. Without induction therapy, subjects received standard immunosuppression until 12-24 months post-transplant.

There are a few counts of this clone. Produced via immunoSEQ multiplex PCR; TCRdb's table is partial and in-frame only. The data show approximately 100,000 clones, approximately 78% seen once. This receptor was identified in a human donor who received a liver transplant. The specimen comprised CD4+ T cells from blood, sampled before liver transplant.

The CDR3 sequence is CASGRAEPGGEQYF. The CDR3 DNA reads as TGCGCCAGCGGCCGGGCGGAACCAGGGGGGGAGCAGTACTTC. The chain joins TRBV5-1 to TRBJ2-7; a possible D gene is TRBD1 (7 bases). The CDR3 has 14 residues. Germline V gene data show CDR1 as SGHRS and CDR2 as YFSETQ. V lost 7 bases and J lost 7, with 21 bases in between.